This T cell receptor (beta chain) originates from a study of pediatric ulcerative colitis. Notes on the study in general: All ulcerative colitis patients, but no controls, carried two rectal clonotypes. Acute severe colitis showed lower rectal diversity from clonal expansions.

Generated by immunoSEQ multiplex PCR, the TCRdb table keeps only in-frame clones and is missing some. The repertoire has tens of thousands of clones, 77% of them found once; the top ten carry roughly 5.2%. A note on this clone: Its antigen remains unidentified.

Sequencing input: blood. The sequence derives from a boy younger than 18 with moderate ulcerative colitis.

CDR3 DNA: TGTGCCAGCAGCTTCCCGGGGTCAGCTAACTATGGCTACACCTTC. Its protein product is CASSFPGSANYGYTF. The V call is TRBV5-6, the J call TRBJ1-2; D ambiguous. V lost 2 bases and J lost 0, with 11 bases in between. The germline V gene has CDR1 SGHDT and CDR2 YYEEEE. This CDR3 has 15 residues. Based on the CDR3 plus reference TRBV5-6 and TRBJ1-2, the full variable domain is DAGVTQSPTHLIKTRGQQVTLRCSPKSGHDTVSWYQQALGQGPQFIFQYYEEEERQRGNFPDRFSGHQFPNYSSELNVNALLLGDSALYLCASSFPGSANYGYTFGSGTRLTVV.